A selection of T cell receptor beta chains follows, all from one sample in a study of shared clonotypes between healthy human individuals. The protocol was immunoSEQ multiplex PCR, while the TCRdb copy is restricted to in-frame clones and leaves out a portion. The sample lists under 2,500,000 clones; approximately 96% were seen once. The sequencing input was naive CD4+ T cells sorted from blood. These receptor sequences come from a man in his late teens or twenties in good health. Both conserved end residues are part of each CDR3. The order of the fields is clone size, J gene, V gene, CDR3 protein. The listing skips clone size in some rows; elsewhere it reads once, few, many or a size class.

clone_size: -
j_call: TRBJ2-2
v_call: TRBV2
cdr3_aa: CASRIQGTGELFF

clone_size: -
j_call: TRBJ2-3
v_call: TRBV7-3
cdr3_aa: CASSLRRGITDTQYF

clone_size: -
j_call: TRBJ2-1
v_call: TRBV7-2
cdr3_aa: CASSLDPSSYNEQFF

clone_size: -
j_call: TRBJ2-2
v_call: TRBV19
cdr3_aa: CASSTTGYTGELFF

clone_size: -
j_call: TRBJ1-1
v_call: TRBV5-1
cdr3_aa: CASSLGSQNTEAFF

clone_size: -
j_call: TRBJ1-2
v_call: TRBV9
cdr3_aa: CASSETGLNYGYTF

clone_size: -
j_call: TRBJ1-4
v_call: TRBV2
cdr3_aa: CASSRLDSKLNEKLFF

clone_size: -
j_call: TRBJ2-1
v_call: TRBV5-1
cdr3_aa: CASSRDVGNNEQFF

clone_size: -
j_call: TRBJ1-1
v_call: TRBV5-4
cdr3_aa: CASSLGGRGTEAFF

clone_size: -
j_call: TRBJ1-2
v_call: TRBV2
cdr3_aa: CASSDLGATYGYTF

clone_size: -
j_call: TRBJ2-7
v_call: TRBV14
cdr3_aa: CASSQGDRGPYEQYF

clone_size: -
j_call: TRBJ2-3
v_call: TRBV10-2
cdr3_aa: CATTSGRVLDTQYF

clone_size: once
j_call: TRBJ2-1
v_call: TRBV6-6
cdr3_aa: CASSSTSLAGRYEQFF

clone_size: -
j_call: TRBJ2-3
v_call: TRBV2
cdr3_aa: CASSADSADTQYF

clone_size: once
j_call: TRBJ2-1
v_call: TRBV10-3
cdr3_aa: CAISESPAPPGDEQFF

clone_size: -
j_call: TRBJ1-1
v_call: TRBV27
cdr3_aa: CASRTGAAGTPYTEAFF

clone_size: -
j_call: TRBJ2-2
v_call: TRBV18
cdr3_aa: CASSRDRLPGELFF

clone_size: -
j_call: TRBJ2-3
v_call: TRBV5-5
cdr3_aa: CASSLTGGRTDTQYF

clone_size: -
j_call: TRBJ1-2
v_call: TRBV28
cdr3_aa: CASSLRNYGYTF

clone_size: -
j_call: TRBJ1-2
v_call: TRBV6-5
cdr3_aa: CASSRDGANYGYTF

clone_size: -
j_call: TRBJ2-1
v_call: TRBV2
cdr3_aa: CASSVAGLTTGEQFF

clone_size: -
j_call: -
v_call: TRBV30
cdr3_aa: CAWSVSGTRSEQYF

clone_size: -
j_call: TRBJ2-3
v_call: TRBV19
cdr3_aa: CASGGQFTDTQYF

clone_size: -
j_call: TRBJ1-2
v_call: TRBV5-4
cdr3_aa: CASSLQSGGAYGYTF

clone_size: -
j_call: TRBJ2-1
v_call: TRBV7-9
cdr3_aa: CASSPRPAGASSSYNEQFF

clone_size: -
j_call: TRBJ1-4
v_call: TRBV6-1
cdr3_aa: CASSGTGGHEKLFF

clone_size: -
j_call: TRBJ2-7
v_call: TRBV5-1
cdr3_aa: CASSSRDREYEQYF

clone_size: -
j_call: TRBJ1-3
v_call: TRBV5-3
cdr3_aa: CARSPERFGNTIYF

clone_size: -
j_call: TRBJ1-1
v_call: TRBV4-3
cdr3_aa: CASSPQGNTEAFF

clone_size: -
j_call: TRBJ2-1
v_call: TRBV5-1
cdr3_aa: CASSLVSSGSYNEQFF

clone_size: -
j_call: TRBJ1-1
v_call: TRBV6-5
cdr3_aa: CASSYFGVTEAFF

clone_size: -
j_call: TRBJ2-1
v_call: TRBV18
cdr3_aa: CASSPPNGDNEQFF

clone_size: -
j_call: TRBJ2-7
v_call: TRBV19
cdr3_aa: CASSRIRKDEQYF

clone_size: -
j_call: TRBJ2-1
v_call: TRBV6-5
cdr3_aa: CASSLSGTHYNEQFF

clone_size: once
j_call: TRBJ2-1
v_call: TRBV7-9
cdr3_aa: CASSFPSEFF

clone_size: -
j_call: TRBJ2-7
v_call: TRBV7-8
cdr3_aa: CASSPSVGTGDSYEQYF

clone_size: -
j_call: TRBJ1-5
v_call: TRBV5-6
cdr3_aa: CASSLIDQPQHF

clone_size: -
j_call: TRBJ2-2
v_call: TRBV29-1
cdr3_aa: CSVDSQNTGELFF

clone_size: -
j_call: TRBJ2-2
v_call: TRBV10-3
cdr3_aa: CATTVADTNTGELFF

clone_size: -
j_call: TRBJ1-3
v_call: TRBV6-6
cdr3_aa: CASSPGGGNTIYF

clone_size: -
j_call: TRBJ2-5
v_call: TRBV6-1
cdr3_aa: CASRETGETQYF

clone_size: -
j_call: TRBJ2-7
v_call: TRBV6-5
cdr3_aa: CASSSTGTGGFEQYF

clone_size: -
j_call: TRBJ2-7
v_call: TRBV6-1
cdr3_aa: CASSETGALTEQYF

clone_size: once
j_call: TRBJ2-3
v_call: TRBV5-1
cdr3_aa: CASGQGSDTQYF

clone_size: -
j_call: TRBJ1-5
v_call: TRBV30
cdr3_aa: CAWSIREGQPQHF

clone_size: -
j_call: TRBJ2-3
v_call: TRBV6-5
cdr3_aa: CASSVGGASVDTQYF

clone_size: -
j_call: TRBJ2-5
v_call: TRBV27
cdr3_aa: CASSSTGPYQETQYF

clone_size: -
j_call: TRBJ2-2
v_call: TRBV7-2
cdr3_aa: CASSPQMGNGGELFF

clone_size: -
j_call: TRBJ1-4
v_call: TRBV30
cdr3_aa: CAWSSQGLEKLFF

clone_size: -
j_call: TRBJ1-4
v_call: TRBV30
cdr3_aa: CASSRQVNEKLFF

clone_size: -
j_call: TRBJ1-2
v_call: TRBV6-5
cdr3_aa: CASSGPASNYGYTF

clone_size: -
j_call: TRBJ2-3
v_call: TRBV29-1
cdr3_aa: CSVEDSRTPSTDTQYF

clone_size: -
j_call: TRBJ1-5
v_call: TRBV30
cdr3_aa: CACSSGGYSNQPQHF

clone_size: -
j_call: TRBJ1-1
v_call: TRBV2
cdr3_aa: CASSGFLLLNTEAFF